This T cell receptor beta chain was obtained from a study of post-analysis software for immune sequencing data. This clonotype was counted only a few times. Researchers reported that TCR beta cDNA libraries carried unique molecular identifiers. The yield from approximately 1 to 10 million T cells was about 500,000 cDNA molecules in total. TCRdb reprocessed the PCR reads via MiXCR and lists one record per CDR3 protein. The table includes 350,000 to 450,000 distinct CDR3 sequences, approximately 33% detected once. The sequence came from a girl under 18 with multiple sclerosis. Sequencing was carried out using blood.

The CDR3 here is CASSQQDRDDGYTF. In DNA form, the CDR3 reads TGCGCCAGCAGCCAACAGGACAGGGACGACGGCTACACCTTC. The V call is TRBV4-1, the J call TRBJ1-2, with 8 bases identical to TRBD1. Germline V lookup: CDR1 MGHRA, CDR2 YSYEKL. Trimming removed 2 bases from V and 8 bases from J; junction bases left unmatched: 7. This CDR3 spans 14 amino acids.